This paragraph reports one T cell receptor beta chain. This sample was taken from a study of blood T cell repertoires in COVID-19. As for the study in general: Acute and convalescent COVID-19 specimens originated in the United States, Italy and Spain. PBMCs, B-cell-depleted T cells, or T cells were the source of the cDNA or gDNA that made up the material.

With 4 bases clipped from V and 8 bases from J, the junction kept 10 bases outside the gene matches. The CDR3 totals 14 residues. Germline V gene lookup returns CDR1 MGHDK and CDR2 SYGVNS. In the original analysis: Amplification from reference gene primers served as the basis for estimated nucleated cell counts. TCRdb's table, derived via immunoSEQ multiplex PCR, lists solely in-frame clones and lacks some. V and J calls and clone size are as listed in that table; D and trimming were resolved from the DNA. In the table there are around 200,000 clones, around 82% of which are singletons. The V and J genes are TRBV25-1 and TRBJ1-2; 7 bases are shared with TRBD1. This TCR was recovered from a human donor with acute or convalescent COVID-19. The donor label of this sample is uncertain. The sample consisted of peripheral blood. The DNA of the CDR3 is TGTGCCAGCAGTGGACAGGGATCTGCGTGGGGCTACACCTTC. Translated: CASSGQGSAWGYTF.